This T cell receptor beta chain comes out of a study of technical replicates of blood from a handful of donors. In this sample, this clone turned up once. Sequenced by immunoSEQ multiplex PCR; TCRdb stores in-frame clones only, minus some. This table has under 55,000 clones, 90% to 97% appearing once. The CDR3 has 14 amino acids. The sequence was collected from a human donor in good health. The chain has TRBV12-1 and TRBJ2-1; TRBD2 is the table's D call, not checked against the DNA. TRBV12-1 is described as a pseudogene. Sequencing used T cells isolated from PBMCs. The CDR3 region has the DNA TGTGCCAGCACCCCTAGCGGGACCGGAAATGAGCAGTTCTTC. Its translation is CASTPSGTGNEQFF.